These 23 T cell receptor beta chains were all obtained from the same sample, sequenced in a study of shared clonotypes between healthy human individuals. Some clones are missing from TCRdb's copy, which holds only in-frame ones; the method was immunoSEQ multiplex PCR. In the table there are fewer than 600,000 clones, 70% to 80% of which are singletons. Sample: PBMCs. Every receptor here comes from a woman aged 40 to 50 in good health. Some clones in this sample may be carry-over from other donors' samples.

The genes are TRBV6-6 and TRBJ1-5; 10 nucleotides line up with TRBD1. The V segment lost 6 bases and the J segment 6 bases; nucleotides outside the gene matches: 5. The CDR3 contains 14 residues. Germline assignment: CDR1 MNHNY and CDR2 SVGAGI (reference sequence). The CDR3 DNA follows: TGTGCCAGCAGCACCGGACAGGGGGTTCAGCCCCAGCATTTT. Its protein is CASSTGQGVQPQHF.

CDR3 nucleotide sequence: TGTGCCAGCAGTGAGACAGTTTACCCTGGAAACACCATATATTTT. Protein sequence: CASSETVYPGNTIYF. V is TRBV6-1 and J is TRBJ1-3; maybe TRBD1 (5 bases). CDR1 MNHNS and CDR2 SASEGT come from the germline V gene. This CDR3 has 15 residues. Deletions cut 3 bases from V and 2 bases from J, with 11 bases between.

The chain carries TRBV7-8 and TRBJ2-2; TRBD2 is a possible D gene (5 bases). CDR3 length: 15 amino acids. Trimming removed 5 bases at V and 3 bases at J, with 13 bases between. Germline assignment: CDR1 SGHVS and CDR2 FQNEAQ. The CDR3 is CASSPRALYTGELFF. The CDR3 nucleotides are TGTGCCAGCAGCCCGAGGGCCCTGTACACCGGGGAGCTGTTTTTT.

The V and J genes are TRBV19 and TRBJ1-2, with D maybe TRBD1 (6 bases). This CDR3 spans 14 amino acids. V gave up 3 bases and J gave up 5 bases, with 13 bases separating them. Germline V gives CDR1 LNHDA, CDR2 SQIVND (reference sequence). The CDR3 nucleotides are TGTGCCAGTAGTATCCAGGGAGGGGGATATGGCTACACCTTC. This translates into CASSIQGGGYGYTF.

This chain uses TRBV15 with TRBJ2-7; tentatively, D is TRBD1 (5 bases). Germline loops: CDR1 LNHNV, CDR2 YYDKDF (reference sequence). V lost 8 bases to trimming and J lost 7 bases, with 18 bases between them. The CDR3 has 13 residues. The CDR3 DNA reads TGTGCCACCCGGGCCAGGGAAGCGTGGGAGCAGTACTTC. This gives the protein CATRAREAWEQYF.

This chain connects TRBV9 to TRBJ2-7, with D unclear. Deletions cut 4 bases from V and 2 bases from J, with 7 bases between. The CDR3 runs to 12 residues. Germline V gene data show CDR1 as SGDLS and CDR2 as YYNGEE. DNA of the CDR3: TGTGCCAGCAGCACTTCCACCTACGAGCAGTACTTC. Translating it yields CASSTSTYEQYF.

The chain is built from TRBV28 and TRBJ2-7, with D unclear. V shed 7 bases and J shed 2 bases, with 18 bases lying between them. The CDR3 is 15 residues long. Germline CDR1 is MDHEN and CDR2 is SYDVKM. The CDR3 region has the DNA TGTGCCAGCACCCGCCAGGACGGGTCAACCTACGAGCAGTACTTC. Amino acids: CASTRQDGSTYEQYF.

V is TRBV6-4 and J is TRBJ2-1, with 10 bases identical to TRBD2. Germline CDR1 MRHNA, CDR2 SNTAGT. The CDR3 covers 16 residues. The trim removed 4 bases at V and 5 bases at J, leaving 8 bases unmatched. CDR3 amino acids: CASSAFGLAGDNEQFF. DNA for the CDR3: TGTGCCAGCAGTGCATTCGGGCTAGCGGGAGACAATGAGCAGTTCTTC.

The CDR3 loop reads CSVAPIVVENTEAFF. Here the CDR3 DNA reads TGCAGCGTTGCCCCAATAGTGGTAGAGAACACTGAAGCTTTCTTT. The chain has TRBV29-1 and TRBJ1-1; D is unclear. Trimming left V 4 bases short and J 1 base short, with 16 bases between. The CDR3 is 15 residues long. From germline, CDR1 is SQVTM and CDR2 ANQGSEA.

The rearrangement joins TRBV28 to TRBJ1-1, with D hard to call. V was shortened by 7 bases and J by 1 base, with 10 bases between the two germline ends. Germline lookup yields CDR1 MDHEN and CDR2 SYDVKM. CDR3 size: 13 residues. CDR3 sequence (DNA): TGTGCCAGCACCCTTCGGCCGAACACTGAAGCTTTCTTT. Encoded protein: CASTLRPNTEAFF.

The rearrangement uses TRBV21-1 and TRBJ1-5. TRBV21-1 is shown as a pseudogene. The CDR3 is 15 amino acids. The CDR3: CASSRTLHSNQPQHF. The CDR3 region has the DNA TGTGCCAGCAGCAGAACTCTGCATAGCAATCAGCCCCAGCATTTT.

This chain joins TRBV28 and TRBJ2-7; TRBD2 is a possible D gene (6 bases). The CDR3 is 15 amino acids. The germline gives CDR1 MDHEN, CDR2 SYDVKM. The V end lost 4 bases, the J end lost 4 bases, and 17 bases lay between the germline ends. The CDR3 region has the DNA TGTGCCAGCAGTTCAACTAGCAATGGACGATACGAGCAGTACTTC. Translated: CASSSTSNGRYEQYF.

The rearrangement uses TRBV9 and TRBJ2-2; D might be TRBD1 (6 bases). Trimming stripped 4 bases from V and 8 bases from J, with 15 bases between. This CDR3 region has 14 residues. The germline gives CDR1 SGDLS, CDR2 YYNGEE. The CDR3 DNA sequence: TGTGCCAGCAGCTCAGGACAGCCGTTTGGGGAGCTGTTTTTT. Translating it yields CASSSGQPFGELFF.

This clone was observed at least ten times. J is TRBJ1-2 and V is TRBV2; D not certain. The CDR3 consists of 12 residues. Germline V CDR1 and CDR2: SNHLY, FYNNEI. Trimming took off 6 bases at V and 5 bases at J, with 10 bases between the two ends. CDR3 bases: TGTGCCAGCAGGGTCAGCCCTTATGGCTACACCTTC. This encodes CASRVSPYGYTF.

The CDR3 region has the DNA TGTGCCAGCAGCTCCCCCCCAGGGATGAAATACAATGAGCAGTTCTTC. This encodes CASSSPPGMKYNEQFF. V and J are TRBV7-2 and TRBJ2-1; a weak D match, TRBD1 (5 bases). Germline loops: CDR1 SGHTA, CDR2 FQGNSA. Trimming cost V 4 bases and J 4 bases, with 17 bases left between them. The CDR3 sequence is 16 residues long.

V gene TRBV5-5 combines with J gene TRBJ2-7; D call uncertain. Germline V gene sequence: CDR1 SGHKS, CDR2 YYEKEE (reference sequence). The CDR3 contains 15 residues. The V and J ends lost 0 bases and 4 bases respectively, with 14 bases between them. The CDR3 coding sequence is TGTGCCAGCAGCTTGGGGACGGCACGGCTTTACGAGCAGTACTTC. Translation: CASSLGTARLYEQYF.

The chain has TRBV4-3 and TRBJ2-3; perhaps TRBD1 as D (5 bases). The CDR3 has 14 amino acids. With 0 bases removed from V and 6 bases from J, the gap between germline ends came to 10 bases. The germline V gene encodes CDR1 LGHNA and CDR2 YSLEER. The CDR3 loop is CASSQDPQVDTQYF. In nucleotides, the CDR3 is TGCGCCAGCAGCCAAGATCCACAGGTTGATACGCAGTATTTT.

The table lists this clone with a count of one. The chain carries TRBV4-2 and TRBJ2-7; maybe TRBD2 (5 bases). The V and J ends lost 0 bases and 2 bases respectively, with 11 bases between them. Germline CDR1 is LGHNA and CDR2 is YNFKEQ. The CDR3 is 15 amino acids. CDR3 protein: CASSQEGSSTYEQYF. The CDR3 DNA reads TGTGCCAGCAGCCAAGAGGGGAGCTCCACCTACGAGCAGTACTTC.

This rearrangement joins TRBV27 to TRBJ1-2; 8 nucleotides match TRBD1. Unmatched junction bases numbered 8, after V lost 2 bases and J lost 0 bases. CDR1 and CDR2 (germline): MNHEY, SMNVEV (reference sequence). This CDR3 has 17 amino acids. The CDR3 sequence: CASSLRPGQASNYGYTF. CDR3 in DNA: TGTGCCAGCAGTTTACGGCCGGGACAGGCATCTAACTATGGCTACACCTTC.

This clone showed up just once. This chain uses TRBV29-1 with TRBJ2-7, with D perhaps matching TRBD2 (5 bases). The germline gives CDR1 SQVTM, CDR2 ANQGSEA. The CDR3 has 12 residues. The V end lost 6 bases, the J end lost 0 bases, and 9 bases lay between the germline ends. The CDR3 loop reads CSVASSSYEQYF. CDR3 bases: TGCAGCGTGGCTAGCAGCTCCTACGAGCAGTACTTC.

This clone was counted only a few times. The CDR3 loop is CASSGSLAGGIQETQYF. The CDR3 nucleotides are TGTGCCAGCAGCGGATCACTAGCGGGAGGGATACAAGAGACCCAGTACTTC. V and J are TRBV7-2 and TRBJ2-5; 13 positions agree with TRBD2. Looked up from germline, CDR1 is SGHTA and CDR2 is FQGNSA. Losses at the gene ends were 5 bases for V and 2 bases for J; bases not matched to a gene: 8. The CDR3 spans 17 residues.

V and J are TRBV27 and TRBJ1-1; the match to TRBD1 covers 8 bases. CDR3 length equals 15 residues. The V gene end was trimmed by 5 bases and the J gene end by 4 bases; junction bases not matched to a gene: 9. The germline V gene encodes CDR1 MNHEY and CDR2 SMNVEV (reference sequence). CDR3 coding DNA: TGTGCCAGCAGTCCGACAGGGGAGAGGGGCACTGAAGCTTTCTTT. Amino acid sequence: CASSPTGERGTEAFF.

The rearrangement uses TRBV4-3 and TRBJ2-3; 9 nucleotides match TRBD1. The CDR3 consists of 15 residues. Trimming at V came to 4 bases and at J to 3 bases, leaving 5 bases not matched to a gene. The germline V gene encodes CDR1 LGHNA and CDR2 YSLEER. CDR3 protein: CASSLRTGETDTQYF. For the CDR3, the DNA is TGCGCCAGCAGCCTCAGGACAGGGGAAACAGATACGCAGTATTTT.